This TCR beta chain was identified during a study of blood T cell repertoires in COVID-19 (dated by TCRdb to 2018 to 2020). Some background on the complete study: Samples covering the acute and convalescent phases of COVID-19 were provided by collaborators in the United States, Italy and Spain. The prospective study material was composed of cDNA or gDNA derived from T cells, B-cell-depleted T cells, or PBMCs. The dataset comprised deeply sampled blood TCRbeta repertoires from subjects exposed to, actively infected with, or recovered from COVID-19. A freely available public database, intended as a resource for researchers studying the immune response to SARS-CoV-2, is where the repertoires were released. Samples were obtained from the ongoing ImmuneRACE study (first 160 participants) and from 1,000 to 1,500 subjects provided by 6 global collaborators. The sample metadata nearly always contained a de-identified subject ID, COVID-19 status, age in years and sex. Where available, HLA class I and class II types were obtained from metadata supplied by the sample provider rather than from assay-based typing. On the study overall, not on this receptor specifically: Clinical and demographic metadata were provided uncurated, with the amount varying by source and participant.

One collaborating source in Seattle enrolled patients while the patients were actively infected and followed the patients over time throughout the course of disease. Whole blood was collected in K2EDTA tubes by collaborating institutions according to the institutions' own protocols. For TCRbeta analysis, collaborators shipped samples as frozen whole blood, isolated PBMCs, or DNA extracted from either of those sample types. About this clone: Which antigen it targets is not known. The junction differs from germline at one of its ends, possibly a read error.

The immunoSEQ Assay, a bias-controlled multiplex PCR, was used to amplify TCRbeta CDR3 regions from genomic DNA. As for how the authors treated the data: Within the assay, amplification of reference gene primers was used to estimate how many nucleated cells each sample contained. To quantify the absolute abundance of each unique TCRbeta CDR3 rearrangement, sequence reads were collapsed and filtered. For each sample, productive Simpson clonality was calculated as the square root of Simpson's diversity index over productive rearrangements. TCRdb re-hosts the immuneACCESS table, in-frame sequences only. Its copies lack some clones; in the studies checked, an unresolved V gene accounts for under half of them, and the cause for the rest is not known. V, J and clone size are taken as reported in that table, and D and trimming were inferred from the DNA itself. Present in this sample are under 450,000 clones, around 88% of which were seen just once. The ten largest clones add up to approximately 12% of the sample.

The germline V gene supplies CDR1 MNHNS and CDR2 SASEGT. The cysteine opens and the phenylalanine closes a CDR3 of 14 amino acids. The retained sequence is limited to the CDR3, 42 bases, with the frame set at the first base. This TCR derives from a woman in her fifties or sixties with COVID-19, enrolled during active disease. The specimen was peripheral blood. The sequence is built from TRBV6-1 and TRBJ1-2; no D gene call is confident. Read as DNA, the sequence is TGTGCCAGCAGGGAAGGCGGGTCTAACTATGGCTACACCTTC. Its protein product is CASREGGSNYGYTF.